The text below deals with one TCR beta chain. Antigen: not known. CDR1 and CDR2 (germline): ENHRY, SYGVKD. V gave up 3 bases and J gave up 3 bases, with 14 bases separating them. This CDR3 has 15 residues. Repertoires were generated with immunoSEQ multiplex PCR, while TCRdb's copy carries only in-frame clones and drops some. The sample lists 70,000 to 90,000 clones, around 73% seen once, with around 21% in the top ten. The sample belongs to a study of T cell responses to AZD1222 COVID-19 vaccine. Regarding the study as a whole: Seropositivity was recorded at baseline in only a handful of AZD1222 recipients.

This clonotype was sampled from an adult in good health. This specimen consisted of peripheral blood, obtained on day 0 of AZD1222 vaccination. The gene calls are TRBV10-3 and TRBJ1-1; possibly TRBD1 for D (6 bases). This CDR3 is CAISEKGVRYTEAFF. CDR3 nucleotide sequence: TGTGCCATCAGTGAAAAGGGGGTAAGGTACACTGAAGCTTTCTTT.